The sequence of this T cell receptor beta chain was determined in a study of cytomegalovirus exposure and HLA in healthy donors. Study-level background: A subsequent analysis reported that the roughly 120 validation repertoires were produced on the same platform that had also been used for the roughly 670 first-cohort repertoires.

Some clones are missing from TCRdb's copy, which holds only in-frame ones; the method was immunoSEQ multiplex PCR. The table has more than 90,000 clones, approximately 90% seen once. A remark on this clone: The antigen is undetermined.

Deletions cut 5 bases from V and 13 bases from J, with 18 bases between. CDR3 length: 14 amino acids. Germline V gene lookup returns CDR1 SGHVS and CDR2 FQNEAQ. General study findings and limits: The classifier reportedly diagnosed cytomegalovirus status with high sensitivity and specificity. Some 150 TCR beta chains were listed as cytomegalovirus-associated.

The chain couples TRBV7-8 to TRBJ1-6; no firm D call. This clonotype was sampled from a young man in good health and CMV-seropositive. The sequenced sample was PBMCs. CDR3 region: CASSAGVRPGPLHF. The CDR3 DNA reads TGTGCCAGCAGCGCCGGGGTTCGGCCGGGTCCCCTCCACTTT.